This T cell receptor beta chain was profiled in a study of T cell clones after liver transplantation. On the study more broadly: TCRbeta sequencing after a pre-transplant mixed lymphocyte reaction identified graft-donor-reactive clones, later tracked in post-transplant blood. At least one year of complete immunosuppression withdrawal without enzymes over twice normal defined tolerance. Blood was drawn pre-transplant, before withdrawal, and after full or failed withdrawal. Study-wide findings and caveats: Conclusions were preliminary, with small, heterogeneous patient groups.

With respect to this clone: Its antigen is unidentified.

Measured with immunoSEQ multiplex PCR; TCRdb has only the in-frame clones, and not every one. This sample has 40,000 to 65,000 clones, with 65% to 85% found just once. CDR1 and CDR2 from the germline V gene are SGHRS and YFSETQ. Trimming stripped 0 bases from V and 4 bases from J, with 6 bases between. The CDR3 contains 13 residues. The sequence was obtained from a human donor who received a liver transplant. The starting material was CD4+ T cells from blood, obtained before liver transplant. The rearrangement joins TRBV5-1 to TRBJ2-3; D gene unclear. CDR3 DNA sequence: TGCGCCAGCAGCTTGGTTTTTCCAGATACGCAGTATTTT. Protein: CASSLVFPDTQYF.